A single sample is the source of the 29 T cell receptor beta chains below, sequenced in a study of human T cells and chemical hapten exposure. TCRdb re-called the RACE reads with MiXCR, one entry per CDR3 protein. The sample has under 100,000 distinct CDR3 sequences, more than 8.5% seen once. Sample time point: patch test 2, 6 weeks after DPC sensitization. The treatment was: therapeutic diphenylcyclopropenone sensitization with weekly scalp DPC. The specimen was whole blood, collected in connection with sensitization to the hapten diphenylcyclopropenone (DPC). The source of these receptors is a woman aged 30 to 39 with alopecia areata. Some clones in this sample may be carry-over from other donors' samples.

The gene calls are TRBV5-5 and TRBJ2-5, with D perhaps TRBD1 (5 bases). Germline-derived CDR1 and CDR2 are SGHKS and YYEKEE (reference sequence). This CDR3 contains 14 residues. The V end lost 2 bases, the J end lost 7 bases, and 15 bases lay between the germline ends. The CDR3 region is CASSFMLATGTQYF. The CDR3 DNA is TGTGCCAGCAGCTTTATGCTTGCCACAGGGACCCAGTACTTC.

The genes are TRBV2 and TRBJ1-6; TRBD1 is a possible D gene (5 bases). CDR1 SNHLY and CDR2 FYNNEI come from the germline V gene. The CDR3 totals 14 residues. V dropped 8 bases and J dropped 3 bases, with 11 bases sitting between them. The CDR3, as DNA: TGTGCCAGCGGGGACCGGGACTATAATTCACCCCTCCACTTT. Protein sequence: CASGDRDYNSPLHF.

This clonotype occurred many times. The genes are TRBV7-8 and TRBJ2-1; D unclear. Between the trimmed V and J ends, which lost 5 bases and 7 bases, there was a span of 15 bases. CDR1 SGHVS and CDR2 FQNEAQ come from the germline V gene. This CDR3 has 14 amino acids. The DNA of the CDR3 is TGTGCCAGCAGCCGTCCCGAGGACGGAAATGAGCAGTTCTTC. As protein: CASSRPEDGNEQFF. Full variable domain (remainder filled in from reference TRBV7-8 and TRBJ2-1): GAGVSQSPRYKVAKRGQDVALRCDPISGHVSLFWYQQALGQGPEFLTYFQNEAQLDKSGLPSDRFFAERPEGSVSTLKIQRTQQEDSAVYLCASSRPEDGNEQFFGPGTRLTVL.

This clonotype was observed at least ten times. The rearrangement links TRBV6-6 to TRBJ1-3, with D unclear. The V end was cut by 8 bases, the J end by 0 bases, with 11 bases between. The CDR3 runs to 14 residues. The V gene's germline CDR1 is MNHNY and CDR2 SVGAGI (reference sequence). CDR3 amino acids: CASRSPASGNTIYF. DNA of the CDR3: TGTGCCAGCCGGAGTCCAGCCTCTGGAAACACCATATATTTT.

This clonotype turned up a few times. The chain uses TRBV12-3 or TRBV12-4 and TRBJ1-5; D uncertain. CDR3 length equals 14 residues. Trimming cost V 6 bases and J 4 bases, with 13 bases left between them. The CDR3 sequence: CASSQVAQNQPQHF. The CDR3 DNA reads TGTGCCAGCAGCCAGGTGGCGCAGAATCAGCCCCAGCATTTT.

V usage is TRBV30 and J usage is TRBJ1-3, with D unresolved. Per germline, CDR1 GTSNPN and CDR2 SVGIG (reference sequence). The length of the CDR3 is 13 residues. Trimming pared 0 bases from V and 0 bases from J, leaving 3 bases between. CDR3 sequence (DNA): TGTGCCTGGAGTGTACACTCTGGAAACACCATATATTTT. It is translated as CAWSVHSGNTIYF. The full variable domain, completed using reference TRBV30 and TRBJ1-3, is SQTIHQWPATLVQPVGSPLSLECTVEGTSNPNLYWYRQAAGRGLQLLFYSVGIGQISSEVPQNLSASRPQDRQFILSSKKLLLSDSGFYLCAWSVHSGNTIYFGEGSWLTVV.

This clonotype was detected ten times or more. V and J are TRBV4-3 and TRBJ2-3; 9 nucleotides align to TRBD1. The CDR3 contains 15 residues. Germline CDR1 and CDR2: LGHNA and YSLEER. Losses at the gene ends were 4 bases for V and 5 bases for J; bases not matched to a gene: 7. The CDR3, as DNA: TGCGCCAGCAGCCGAACAGGGGGCGGGCAAGATACGCAGTATTTT. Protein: CASSRTGGGQDTQYF.

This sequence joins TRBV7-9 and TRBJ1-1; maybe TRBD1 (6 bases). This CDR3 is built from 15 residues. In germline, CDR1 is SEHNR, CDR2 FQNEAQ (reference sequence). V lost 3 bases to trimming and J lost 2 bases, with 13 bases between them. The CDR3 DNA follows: TGTGCCAGCAGCTTTATTACAGGGACCAACACTGAAGCTTTCTTT. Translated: CASSFITGTNTEAFF.

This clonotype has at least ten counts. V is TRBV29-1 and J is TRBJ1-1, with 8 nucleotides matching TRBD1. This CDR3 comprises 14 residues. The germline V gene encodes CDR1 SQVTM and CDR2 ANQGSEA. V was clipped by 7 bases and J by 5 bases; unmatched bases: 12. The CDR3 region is CSAAWQGAVTEAFF. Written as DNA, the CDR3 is TGCAGCGCGGCTTGGCAGGGGGCGGTTACTGAAGCTTTCTTT.

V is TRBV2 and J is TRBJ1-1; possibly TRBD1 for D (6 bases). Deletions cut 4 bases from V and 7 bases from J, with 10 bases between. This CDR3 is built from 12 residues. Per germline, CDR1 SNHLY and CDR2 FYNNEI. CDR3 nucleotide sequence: TGTGCCAGCAGTGCACAGGGTAGTGAAGCTTTCTTT. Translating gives CASSAQGSEAFF. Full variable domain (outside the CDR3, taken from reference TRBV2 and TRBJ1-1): EPEVTQTPSHQVTQMGQEVILRCVPISNHLYFYWYRQILGQKVEFLVSFYNNEISEKSEIFDDQFSVERPDGSNFTLKIRSTKLEDSAMYFCASSAQGSEAFFGQGTRLTVV.

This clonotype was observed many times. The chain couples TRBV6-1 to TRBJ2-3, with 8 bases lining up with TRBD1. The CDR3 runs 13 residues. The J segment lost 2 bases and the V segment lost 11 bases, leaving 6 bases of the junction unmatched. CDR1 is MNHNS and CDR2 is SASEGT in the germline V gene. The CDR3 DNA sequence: TGTGCCCTGCAGGGACAGGACACAGATACGCAGTATTTT. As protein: CALQGQDTDTQYF.

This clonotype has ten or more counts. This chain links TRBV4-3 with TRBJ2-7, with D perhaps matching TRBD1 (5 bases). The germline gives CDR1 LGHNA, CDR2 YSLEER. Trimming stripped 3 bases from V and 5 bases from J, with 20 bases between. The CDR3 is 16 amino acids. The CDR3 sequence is CASSQGRRSRVDEQYF. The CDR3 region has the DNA TGCGCCAGCAGCCAGGGTAGACGGAGCAGGGTGGACGAGCAGTACTTC.

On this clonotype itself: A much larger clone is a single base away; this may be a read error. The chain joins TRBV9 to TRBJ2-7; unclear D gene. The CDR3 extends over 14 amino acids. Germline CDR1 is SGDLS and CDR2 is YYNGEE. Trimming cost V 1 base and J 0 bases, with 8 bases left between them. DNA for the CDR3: TGTGCCAGCAGCGTATGCTCGAACTCCTACGAGCAGTACTTC. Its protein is CASSVCSNSYEQYF.

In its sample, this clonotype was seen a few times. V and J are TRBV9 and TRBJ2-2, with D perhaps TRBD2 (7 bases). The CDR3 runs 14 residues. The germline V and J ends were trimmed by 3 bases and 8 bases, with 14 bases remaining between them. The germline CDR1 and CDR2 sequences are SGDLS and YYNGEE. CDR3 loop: CASSATGGAGELFF. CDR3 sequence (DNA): TGTGCCAGCAGCGCCACGGGGGGCGCGGGGGAGCTGTTTTTT. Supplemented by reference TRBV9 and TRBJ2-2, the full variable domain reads DSGVTQTPKHLITATGQRVTLRCSPRSGDLSVYWYQQSLDQGLQFLIQYYNGEERAKGNILERFSAQQFPDLHSELNLSSLELGDSALYFCASSATGGAGELFFGEGSRLTVL.

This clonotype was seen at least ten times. The CDR3 DNA reads TGTGCCAGCTCACCCGACAGGTACACTGAAGCTTTCTTT. Protein product: CASSPDRYTEAFF. The rearrangement uses TRBV18 and TRBJ1-1; perhaps TRBD1 as D (6 bases). V lost 3 bases to trimming and J lost 3 bases, with 8 bases between them. CDR3 length equals 13 residues. Germline V gene sequence: CDR1 KGHSH, CDR2 LQKENI.

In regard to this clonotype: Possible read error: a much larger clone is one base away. The CDR3 DNA follows: TGTGCCATCAGTGACGCTTATAGGGAGCAGTTCTTC. It yields the protein CAISDAYREQFF. V and J are TRBV24-1 and TRBJ2-1; D uncertain. The CDR3 contains 12 residues. Germline V gene sequence: CDR1 KGHDR, CDR2 SFDVKD.

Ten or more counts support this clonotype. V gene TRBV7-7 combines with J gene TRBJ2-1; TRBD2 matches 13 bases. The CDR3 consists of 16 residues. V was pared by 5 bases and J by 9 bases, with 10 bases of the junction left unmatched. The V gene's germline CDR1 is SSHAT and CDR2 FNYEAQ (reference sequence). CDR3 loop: CASSPTGLAGFSEQFF. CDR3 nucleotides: TGTGCCAGCAGCCCAACGGGACTAGCGGGGTTTTCTGAGCAGTTCTTC.

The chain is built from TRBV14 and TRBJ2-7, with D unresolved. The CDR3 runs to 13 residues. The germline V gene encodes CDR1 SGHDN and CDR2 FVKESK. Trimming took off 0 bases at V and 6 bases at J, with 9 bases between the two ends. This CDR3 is CASSQEILAEQYF. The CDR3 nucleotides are TGTGCCAGCAGCCAAGAGATCCTGGCCGAGCAGTACTTC.

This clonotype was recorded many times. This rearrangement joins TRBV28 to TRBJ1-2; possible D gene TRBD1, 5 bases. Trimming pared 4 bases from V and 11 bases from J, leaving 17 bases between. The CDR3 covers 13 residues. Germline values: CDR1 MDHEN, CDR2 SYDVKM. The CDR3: CASSSSMGRRYTF. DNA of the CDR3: TGTGCCAGCAGTTCCTCCATGGGACGTCGGTACACCTTC.

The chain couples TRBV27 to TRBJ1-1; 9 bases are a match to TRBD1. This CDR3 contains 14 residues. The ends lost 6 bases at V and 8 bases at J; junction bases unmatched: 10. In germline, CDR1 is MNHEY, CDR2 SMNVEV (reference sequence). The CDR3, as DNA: TGTGCCAGCAGCCGACCTGGGACAGGGATAGAAGCTTTCTTT. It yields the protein CASSRPGTGIEAFF.

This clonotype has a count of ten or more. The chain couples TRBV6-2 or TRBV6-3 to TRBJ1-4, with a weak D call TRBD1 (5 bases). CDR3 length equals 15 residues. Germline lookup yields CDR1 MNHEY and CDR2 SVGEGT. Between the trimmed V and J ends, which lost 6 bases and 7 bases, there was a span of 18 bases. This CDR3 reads CASRYRDQGGEKLFF. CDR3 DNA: TGTGCCAGCAGATACCGGGACCAAGGCGGTGAAAAACTGTTTTTT.

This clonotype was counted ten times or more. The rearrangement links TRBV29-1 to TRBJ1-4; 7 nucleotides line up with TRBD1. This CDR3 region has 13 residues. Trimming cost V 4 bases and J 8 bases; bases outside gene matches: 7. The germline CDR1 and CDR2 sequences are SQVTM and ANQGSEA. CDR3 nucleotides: TGCAGCGTTGTAGGGCGGACAGGCGAAAAACTGTTTTTT. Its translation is CSVVGRTGEKLFF.

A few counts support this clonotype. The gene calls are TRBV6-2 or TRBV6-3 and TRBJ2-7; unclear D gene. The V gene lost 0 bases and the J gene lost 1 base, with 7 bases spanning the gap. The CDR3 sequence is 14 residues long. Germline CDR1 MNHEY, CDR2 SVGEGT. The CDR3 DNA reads TGTGCCAGCAGTTACTCGACAATTTCCTACGAGCAGTACTTC. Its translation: CASSYSTISYEQYF.

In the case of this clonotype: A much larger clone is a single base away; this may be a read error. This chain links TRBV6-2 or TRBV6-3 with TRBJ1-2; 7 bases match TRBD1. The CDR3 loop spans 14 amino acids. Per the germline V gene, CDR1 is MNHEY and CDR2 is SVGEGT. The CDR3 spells CASSYTRGLNGHTF. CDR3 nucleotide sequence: TGTGCCAGCAGTTACACGAGGGGGCTCAATGGCCACACCTTC.

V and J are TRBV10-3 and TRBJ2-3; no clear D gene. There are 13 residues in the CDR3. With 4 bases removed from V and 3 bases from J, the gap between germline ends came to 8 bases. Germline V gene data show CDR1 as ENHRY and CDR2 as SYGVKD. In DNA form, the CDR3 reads TGTGCCATCAGTGGCCGCAGTACAGATACGCAGTATTTT. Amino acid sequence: CAISGRSTDTQYF.

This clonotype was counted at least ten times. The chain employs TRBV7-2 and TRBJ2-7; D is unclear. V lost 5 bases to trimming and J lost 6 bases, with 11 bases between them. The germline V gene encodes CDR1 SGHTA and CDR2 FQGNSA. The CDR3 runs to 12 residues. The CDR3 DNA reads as TGTGCCAGCAGCCCCCTCTATAGCGAGCAGTACTTC. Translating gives CASSPLYSEQYF.

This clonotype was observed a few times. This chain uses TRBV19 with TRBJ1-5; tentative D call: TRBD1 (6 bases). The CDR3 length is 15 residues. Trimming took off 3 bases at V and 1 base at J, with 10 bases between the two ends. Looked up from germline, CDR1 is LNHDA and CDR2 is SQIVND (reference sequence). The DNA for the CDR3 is TGTGCCAGTAGTATCCTAGGGACAAGCAATCAGCCCCAGCATTTT. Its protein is CASSILGTSNQPQHF.

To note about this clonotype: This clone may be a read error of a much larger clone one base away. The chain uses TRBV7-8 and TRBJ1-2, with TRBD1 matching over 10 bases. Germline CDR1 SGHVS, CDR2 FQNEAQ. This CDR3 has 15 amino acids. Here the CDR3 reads CANSRGQGPAYGYTF. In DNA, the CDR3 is TGTGCCAACAGCCGGGGACAGGGGCCTGCCTATGGCTACACCTTC.

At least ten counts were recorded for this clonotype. The CDR3 DNA reads TGTGCCAGTAGTACCACGGGACAGGGAAGGAGGGCCAACGTCCTGACTTTC. Amino acids: CASSTTGQGRRANVLTF. V and J are TRBV19 and TRBJ2-6; TRBD1 matches at 9 bases. V gave up 4 bases and J gave up 5 bases; unmatched junction bases: 9. The CDR3 contains 17 residues. Per the germline V gene, CDR1 is LNHDA and CDR2 is SQIVND (reference sequence).